This TCR beta chain was identified in a study of shared clonotypes between healthy human individuals. Study-level findings and limits: Clonotype sharing among donors was expected to depend on sequencing depth.

Donors were healthy HIV-negative adults without recently reported acute infections or vaccinations. Assay runs were performed at deep level. Original data processing: Quality scores were absent from the junction-only immunoSEQ sequences, so filtering differed. Some clones are missing from TCRdb's copy, which holds only in-frame ones; the method was immunoSEQ multiplex PCR. V and J calls and clone size are as listed in that table; D and trimming were resolved from the DNA. The sample carries 980,000 or so clones, roughly 72% recorded once. Comment on this clone: Antigen unknown.

The CDR3 has 15 residues. Trimming took off 4 bases at V and 3 bases at J, with 15 bases between the two ends. The V gene's germline CDR1 is GTSNPN and CDR2 SVGIG (reference sequence). The J gene is TRBJ1-4, the V gene TRBV30; D possibly corresponds to TRBD1 (6 bases). This TCR was sampled from a man aged 18-30 years in good health. The sample taken for sequencing was memory CD4+ T cells sorted from blood. Noted subset: CD45RA-negative fraction. This CDR3 is CAWNDLGTSNEKLFF. CDR3 coding DNA: TGTGCCTGGAATGACCTCGGGACATCTAATGAAAAACTGTTTTTT.